Presented here are 5 T cell receptor beta chains from one specimen sequenced in a study of human T cells and chemical hapten exposure. Time point indicated: pre-sensitization, week 0. The treatment is: therapeutic diphenylcyclopropenone sensitization with weekly scalp DPC. TCRdb fed the RACE reads into MiXCR, producing one record per CDR3 protein. The sample includes some 70,000 distinct CDR3 sequences, approximately 10% of them seen just once. The sample was whole blood, taken in connection with sensitization to the hapten diphenylcyclopropenone (DPC). The receptors were gathered from a woman in her fifties or sixties with alopecia areata. Some clones in this sample may be carry-over from other donors' samples.

In this sample, this clonotype turned up many times. The chain has TRBV29-1 and TRBJ2-7; 12 nucleotides agree with TRBD2. Germline V gene data show CDR1 as SQVTM and CDR2 as ANQGSEA. V was clipped by 2 bases and J by 3 bases; unmatched bases: 5. The CDR3 has 15 residues. The CDR3 DNA reads TGCAGCGTTGAACTAGCGGGAGGGCCTAACTACGAGCAGTACTTC. As protein: CSVELAGGPNYEQYF.

CDR3 loop: CSARVRGGRDQPQHF. DNA for the CDR3: TGCAGTGCTAGAGTGCGGGGGGGAAGGGATCAGCCCCAGCATTTT. The V and J genes are TRBV20-1 and TRBJ1-5; the D gene is possibly TRBD1 (5 bases). The CDR3 is made up of 15 amino acids. Germline CDR1 and CDR2: DFQATT and SNEGSKA (reference sequence). Trimming left V 1 base short and J 5 bases short, with 15 bases between.

This clonotype was observed a few times. This chain joins TRBV10-3 and TRBJ1-2; 9 bases are a match to TRBD1. This CDR3 has 13 residues. J gave up 0 bases and V 9 bases, and 2 bases lay outside the gene matches. The germline gives CDR1 ENHRY, CDR2 SYGVKD. CDR3 in amino acids: CAIRQGANYGYTF. The CDR3, as DNA: TGTGCCATACGACAGGGGGCTAACTATGGCTACACCTTC.

Ten or more counts support this clonotype. CDR3 region: CASSYSTGAGILSPLHF. DNA of the CDR3: TGTGCCAGCAGTTACTCGACAGGGGCCGGGATACTTTCACCCCTCCACTTT. The chain uses TRBV6-5 and TRBJ1-6; 8 bases agree with TRBD1. Germline lookup yields CDR1 MNHEY and CDR2 SVGAGI. Trimming took 0 bases from V and 9 from J; bases not matched to a gene: 10. The CDR3 loop spans 17 amino acids.

This clonotype came up many times. CDR3 residues: CATSRVEGVEQYF. CDR3 coding DNA: TGTGCCACCAGCAGAGTAGAGGGGGTAGAGCAGTACTTC. This sequence joins TRBV15 and TRBJ2-7; D may be TRBD1 (6 bases). This CDR3 is built from 13 residues. Germline V lookup: CDR1 LNHNV, CDR2 YYDKDF (reference sequence). V was trimmed by 1 base and J by 7 bases, leaving 11 bases between them.